This T cell receptor beta chain was recorded in a study of blood T cells in healthy people across ages. At the level of the study: The template switching approach captured approximately one barcoded beta molecule for every two T cells. Overall study findings and caveats: Among long-lived donors, naive CD4+ cells were more numerous and diversity higher than in aged donors.

Per the germline V gene, CDR1 is LGHDT and CDR2 is YNNKEL (reference sequence). CDR3 size: 15 residues. Losses at the gene ends were 4 bases for V and 7 bases for J; bases not matched to a gene: 12. Collection of roughly 9.6 milliliters of peripheral blood was performed for each donor. Together with a sample-barcoded 5' primer, a J-beta primer mix was included in a second PCR lasting about 7 to 12 cycles. TCRdb used MiXCR to reprocess the 5' RACE reads, holding one entry per CDR3 protein. The sample contains 550,000 to 800,000 distinct CDR3 sequences, 32% of which appear only once. This clonotype was counted ten times or more. Its target is unknown.

V is TRBV3-1 and J is TRBJ2-5; 7 bases line up with TRBD2. The source is an elderly woman in good health. The sample comprised blood. The CDR3 region is CASSPNPYTGGTQYF. DNA of the CDR3: TGTGCCAGCAGCCCCAACCCGTACACGGGGGGGACCCAGTACTTC.